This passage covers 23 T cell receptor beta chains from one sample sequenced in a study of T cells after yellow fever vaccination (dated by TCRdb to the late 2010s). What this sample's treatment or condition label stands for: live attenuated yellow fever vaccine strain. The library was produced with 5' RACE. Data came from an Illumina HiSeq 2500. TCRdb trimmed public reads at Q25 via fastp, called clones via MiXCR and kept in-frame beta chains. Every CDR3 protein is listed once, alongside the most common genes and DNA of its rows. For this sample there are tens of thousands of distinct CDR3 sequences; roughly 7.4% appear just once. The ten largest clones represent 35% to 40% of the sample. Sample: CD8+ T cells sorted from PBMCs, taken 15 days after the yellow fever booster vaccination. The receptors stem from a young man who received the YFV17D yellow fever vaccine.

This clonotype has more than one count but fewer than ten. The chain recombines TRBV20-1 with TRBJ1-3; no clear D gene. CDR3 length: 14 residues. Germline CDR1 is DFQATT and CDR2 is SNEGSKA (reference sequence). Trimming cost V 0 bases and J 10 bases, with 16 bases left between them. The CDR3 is CSARDPNGPETIYF. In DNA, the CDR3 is TGCAGTGCTAGAGATCCAAACGGCCCGGAGACCATATATTTT.

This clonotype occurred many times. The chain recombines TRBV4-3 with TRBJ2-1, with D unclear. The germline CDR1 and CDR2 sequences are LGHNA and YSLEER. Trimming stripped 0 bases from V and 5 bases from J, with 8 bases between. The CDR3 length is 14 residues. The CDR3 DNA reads TGCGCCAGCAGCCAAGATTCATCTGACAATGAGCAGTTCTTC. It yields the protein CASSQDSSDNEQFF.

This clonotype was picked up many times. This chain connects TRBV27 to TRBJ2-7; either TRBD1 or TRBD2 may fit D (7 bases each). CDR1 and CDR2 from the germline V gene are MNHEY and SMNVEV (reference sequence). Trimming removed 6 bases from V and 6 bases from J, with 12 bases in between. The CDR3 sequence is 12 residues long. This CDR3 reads CASRGGTAEQYF. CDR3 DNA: TGTGCCAGCAGGGGGGGGACAGCCGAGCAGTACTTC.

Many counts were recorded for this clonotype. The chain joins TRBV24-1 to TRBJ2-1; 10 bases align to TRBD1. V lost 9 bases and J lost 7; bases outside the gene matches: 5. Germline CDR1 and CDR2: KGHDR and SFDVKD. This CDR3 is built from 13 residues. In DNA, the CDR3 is TGTGCCACCGGGACAGGGGCAGCTAATGAGCAGTTCTTC. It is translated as CATGTGAANEQFF.

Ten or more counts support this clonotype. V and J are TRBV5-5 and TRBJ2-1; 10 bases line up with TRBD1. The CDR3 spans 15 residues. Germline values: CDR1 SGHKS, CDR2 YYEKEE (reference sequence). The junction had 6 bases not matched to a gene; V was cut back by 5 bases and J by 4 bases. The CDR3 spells CASSTGTGAYNEQFF. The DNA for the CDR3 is TGTGCCAGCAGTACCGGGACAGGGGCTTACAATGAGCAGTTCTTC.

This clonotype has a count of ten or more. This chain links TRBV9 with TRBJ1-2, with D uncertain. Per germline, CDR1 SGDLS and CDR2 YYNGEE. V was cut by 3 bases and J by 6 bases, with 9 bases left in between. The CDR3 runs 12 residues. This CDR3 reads CASSAGSDGYTF. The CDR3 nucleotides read TGTGCCAGCAGCGCCGGCTCGGATGGCTACACCTTC. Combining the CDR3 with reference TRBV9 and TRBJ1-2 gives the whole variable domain DSGVTQTPKHLITATGQRVTLRCSPRSGDLSVYWYQQSLDQGLQFLIQYYNGEERAKGNILERFSAQQFPDLHSELNLSSLELGDSALYFCASSAGSDGYTFGSGTRLTVV.

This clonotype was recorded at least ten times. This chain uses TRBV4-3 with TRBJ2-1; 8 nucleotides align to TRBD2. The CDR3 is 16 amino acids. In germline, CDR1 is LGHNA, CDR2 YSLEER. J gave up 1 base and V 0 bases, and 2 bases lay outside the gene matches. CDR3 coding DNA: TGCGCCAGCAGCCAAGATGCGGGGGGTTCCTACAATGAGCAGTTCTTC. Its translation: CASSQDAGGSYNEQFF.

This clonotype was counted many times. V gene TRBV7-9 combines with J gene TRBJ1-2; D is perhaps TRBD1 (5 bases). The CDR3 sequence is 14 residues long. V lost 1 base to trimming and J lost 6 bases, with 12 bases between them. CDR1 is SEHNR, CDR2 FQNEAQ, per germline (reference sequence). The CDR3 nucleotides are TGTGCCAGCAGCTTAGGGGGCGCGAAGAATGGCTACACCTTC. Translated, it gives CASSLGGAKNGYTF.

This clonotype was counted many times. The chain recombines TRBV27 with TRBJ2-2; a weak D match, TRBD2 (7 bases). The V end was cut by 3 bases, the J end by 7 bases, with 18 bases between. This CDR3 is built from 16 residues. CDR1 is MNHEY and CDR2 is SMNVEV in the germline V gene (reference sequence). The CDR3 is CASSFKGGGRFGELFF. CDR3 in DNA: TGTGCCAGCAGTTTTAAGGGGGGCGGGAGATTCGGGGAGCTGTTTTTT.

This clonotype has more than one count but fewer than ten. As DNA, the CDR3 is TGTGCCAGCAGTCCCCGCGAAAATGAGCAGTTCTTC. Protein product: CASSPRENEQFF. The J gene is TRBJ2-1, the V gene TRBV7-6; no definite D call. Germline loops: CDR1 SGHVS, CDR2 FNYEAQ. This CDR3 is built from 12 residues. Trimming removed 6 bases at V and 7 bases at J, with 10 bases between. Supplemented by reference TRBV7-6 and TRBJ2-1, the full variable domain reads GAGVSQSPRYKVTKRGQDVALRCDPISGHVSLYWYRQALGQGPEFLTYFNYEAQQDKSGLPNDRFSAERPEGSISTLTIQRTEQRDSAMYRCASSPRENEQFFGPGTRLTVL.

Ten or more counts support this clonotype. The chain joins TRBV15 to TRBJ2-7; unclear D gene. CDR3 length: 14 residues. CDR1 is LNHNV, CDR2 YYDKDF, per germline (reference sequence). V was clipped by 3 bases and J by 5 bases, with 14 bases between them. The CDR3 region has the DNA TGTGCCACCAGCAGGTCCAACCTAGAGGACGAGCAGTACTTC. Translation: CATSRSNLEDEQYF.

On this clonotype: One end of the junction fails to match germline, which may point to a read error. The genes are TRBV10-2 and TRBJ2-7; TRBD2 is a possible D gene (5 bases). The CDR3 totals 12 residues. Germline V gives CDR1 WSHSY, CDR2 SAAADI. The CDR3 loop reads CASSGGLPEQNF. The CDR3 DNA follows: TGCGCCAGCAGTGGAGGGCTGCCCGAGCAGAACTTC.

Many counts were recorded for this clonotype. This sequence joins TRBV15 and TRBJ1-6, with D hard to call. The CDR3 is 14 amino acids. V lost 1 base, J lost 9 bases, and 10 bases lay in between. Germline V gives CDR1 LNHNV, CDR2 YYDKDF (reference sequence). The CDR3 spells CATSRAGLASPLHF. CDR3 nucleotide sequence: TGTGCCACCAGCAGAGCCGGGTTAGCTTCACCCCTCCACTTT.

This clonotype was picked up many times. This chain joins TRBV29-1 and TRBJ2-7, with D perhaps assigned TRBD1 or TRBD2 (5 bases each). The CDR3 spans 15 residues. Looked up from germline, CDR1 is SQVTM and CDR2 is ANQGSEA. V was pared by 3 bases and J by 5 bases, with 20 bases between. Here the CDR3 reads CSVDPGGQGRHEQYF. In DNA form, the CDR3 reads TGCAGCGTTGACCCCGGAGGCCAGGGTCGGCACGAGCAGTACTTC.

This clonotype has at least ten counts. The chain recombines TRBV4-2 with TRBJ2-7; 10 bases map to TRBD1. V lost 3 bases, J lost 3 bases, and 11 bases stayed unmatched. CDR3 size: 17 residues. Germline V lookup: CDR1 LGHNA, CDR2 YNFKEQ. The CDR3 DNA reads TGTGCCAGCAGCCACGACCCCTCCGGGACAGGGGACTACGAGCAGTACTTC. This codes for CASSHDPSGTGDYEQYF.

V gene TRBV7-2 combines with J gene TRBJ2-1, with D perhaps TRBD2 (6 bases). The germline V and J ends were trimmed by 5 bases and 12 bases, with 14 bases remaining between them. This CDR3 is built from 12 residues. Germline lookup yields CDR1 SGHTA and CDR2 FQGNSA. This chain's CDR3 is CASSAASDAQFF. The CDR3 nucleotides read TGTGCCAGCAGCGCCGCTAGCGATGCGCAGTTCTTC. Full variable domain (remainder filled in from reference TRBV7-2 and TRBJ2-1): GAGVSQSPSNKVTEKGKDVELRCDPISGHTALYWYRQSLGQGLEFLIYFQGNSAPDKSGLPSDRFSAERTGGSVSTLTIQRTQQEDSAVYLCASSAASDAQFFGPGTRLTVL.

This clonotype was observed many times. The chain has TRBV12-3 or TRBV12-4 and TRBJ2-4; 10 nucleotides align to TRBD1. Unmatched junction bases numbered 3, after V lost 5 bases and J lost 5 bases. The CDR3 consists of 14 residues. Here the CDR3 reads CASSPGTGENIQYF. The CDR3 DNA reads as TGTGCCAGCAGTCCGGGGACAGGGGAAAACATTCAGTACTTC.

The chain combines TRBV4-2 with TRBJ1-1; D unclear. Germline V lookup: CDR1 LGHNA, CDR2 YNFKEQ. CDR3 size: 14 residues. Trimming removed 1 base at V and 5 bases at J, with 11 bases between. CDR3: CASSQGAGETEAFF. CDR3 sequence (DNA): TGTGCCAGCAGCCAAGGGGCAGGAGAAACTGAAGCTTTCTTT.

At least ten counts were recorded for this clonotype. The CDR3 region has the DNA TGTGCCAGCAGCTTAGGGGACTCAGAAGCTTTCTTT. Translating it yields CASSLGDSEAFF. This chain uses TRBV7-8 with TRBJ1-1; tentative D call: TRBD1 (5 bases). CDR1 and CDR2 (germline): SGHVS, FQNEAQ. The V and J ends lost 1 base and 8 bases respectively, with 8 bases between them. This CDR3 has 12 amino acids.

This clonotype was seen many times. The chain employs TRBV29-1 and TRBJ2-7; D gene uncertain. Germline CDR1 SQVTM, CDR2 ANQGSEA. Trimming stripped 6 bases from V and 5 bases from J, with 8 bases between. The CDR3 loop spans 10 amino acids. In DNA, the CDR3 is TGCAGCGTGGGTAACGACGAGCAGTACTTC. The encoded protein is CSVGNDEQYF.

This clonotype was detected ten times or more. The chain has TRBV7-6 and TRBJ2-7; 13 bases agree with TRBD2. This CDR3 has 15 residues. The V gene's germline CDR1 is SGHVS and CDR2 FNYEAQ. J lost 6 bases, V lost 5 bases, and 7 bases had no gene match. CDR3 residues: CASSAGLAGVSEQYF. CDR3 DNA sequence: TGTGCCAGCAGCGCCGGACTAGCGGGAGTTAGCGAGCAGTACTTC.

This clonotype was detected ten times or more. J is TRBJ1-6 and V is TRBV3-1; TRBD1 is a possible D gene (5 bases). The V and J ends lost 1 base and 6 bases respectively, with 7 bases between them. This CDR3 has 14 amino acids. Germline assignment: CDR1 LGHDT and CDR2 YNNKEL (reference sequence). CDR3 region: CASSQGDLNSPLHF. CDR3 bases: TGTGCCAGCAGCCAAGGGGACCTTAATTCACCCCTCCACTTT.

In DNA, the CDR3 is TGCAGTGCAAGACAGGGAACTAATGAAAAACTGTTTTTT. It yields the protein CSARQGTNEKLFF. The chain links TRBV20-1 to TRBJ1-4; 7 bases agree with TRBD1. This CDR3 comprises 13 residues. Germline CDR1 is DFQATT and CDR2 is SNEGSKA (reference sequence). The ends lost 6 bases at V and 1 base at J; junction bases unmatched: 2.